A selection of T cell receptor beta chains follows, all from one sample in a study of early T cells in non-severe SARS-CoV-2 infection. TCRdb passed the 5' RACE reads through MiXCR, listing each CDR3 protein once. The sample has 37,000 or so distinct CDR3 sequences; under 7% are singletons. The specimen was whole blood. The receptors shown here come from an adult who was a healthcare worker with PCR-confirmed SARS-CoV-2 infection or an uninfected control (not recorded which). CDR3s leave out the opening cysteine and the closing phenylalanine or tryptophan.

length,V,J,CDR3
16,TRBV7-6,TRBJ1-2,ASSYLPLSGAFNYGYT
12,TRBV20-1,TRBJ2-1,SAIAAPWGNEQF
12,TRBV5-1,TRBJ1-6,ASSFLTRDSPLH
13,TRBV12-3/TRBV12-4,TRBJ2-6,ASRLTGAGANVLT
13,TRBV5-1,TRBJ2-1,ASSLEAVSYNEQF
11,TRBV9,TRBJ2-7,ASSGDRAHEQY
12,TRBV12-3/TRBV12-4,TRBJ1-4,ASSFRRLNEKLF
11,TRBV25-1,TRBJ1-2,ASQTGNNYGYT
12,TRBV28,TRBJ2-1,ASLSLGQGNEQF
11,TRBV6-5,TRBJ2-2,ASGTYNTGELF